This TCR beta chain is drawn from a study of radiotherapy plus CTLA-4 blockade in lung cancer. Chemo-refractory metastatic non-small-cell lung cancer patients were treated with focal radiation plus CTLA-4 blockade with ipilimumab. Only in-frame clones appear in the TCRdb table, and some are missing; sequencing was by immunoSEQ multiplex PCR. The table lists some 100,000 clones, 65% to 85% of them singletons. The CDR3 length is 15 residues. Germline V gene lookup returns CDR1 SGHDN and CDR2 FVKESK. V was clipped by 4 bases and J by 6 bases; unmatched bases: 6. This sample comprised peripheral blood, obtained from a patient treated with radiotherapy plus ipilimumab. The TCR originated in a human donor with non-small cell lung cancer who had a partial response to radiotherapy plus ipilimumab. The rearrangement uses TRBV14 and TRBJ2-1; 10 bases fit TRBD2. The CDR3 region has the DNA TGTGCCAGCAGCCCAAGCGGGAGGGCCCGCAATGAGCAGTTCTTC. The encoded protein is CASSPSGRARNEQFF.